This T cell receptor beta chain was retrieved from a study of shared clonotypes between healthy human individuals. Healthy HIV-negative adults without recent acute infections or vaccinations served as donors. V lost 1 base and J 2 bases, leaving 11 bases between the germline ends. Germline V CDR1 and CDR2: ENHRY, SYGVKD. This CDR3 contains 15 residues. The authors split each subset's genomic DNA evenly across several immunoSEQ plates. Repertoires were generated with immunoSEQ multiplex PCR, while TCRdb's copy carries only in-frame clones and drops some. The sample records more than 2 million clones, 90% to 97% being singletons.

This chain links TRBV10-3 with TRBJ1-2; D call uncertain. Sequencing was done on a sample of naive CD4+ T cells sorted from blood. The sample's subset: CD45RA+ positively selected. This receptor was obtained from a man between 18 and 35 years old in good health. The CDR3: CAISELTLQNYGYTF. The CDR3 DNA is TGTGCCATCAGTGAGTTGACACTTCAGAACTATGGCTACACCTTC.